The T cell receptor (beta chain) described here comes from a study of blood T cell repertoires in COVID-19. The length of the CDR3 is 14 residues. Unmatched junction bases numbered 2, after V lost 2 bases and J lost 1 base. Per the germline V gene, CDR1 is SGDLS and CDR2 is YYNGEE. The data were produced by immunoSEQ multiplex PCR, yet TCRdb's version contains in-frame clones alone and is incomplete. The sample contains nearly 200,000 clones, 89% of which appear only once. Self-reported history from a screening survey and questionnaire set each donor's cohort. All recovered Cohort 3 donors got two negative PCRs, got clearance, or saw symptom resolution.

The origin of this receptor is a woman aged 18-29 years who had recovered from COVID-19. Specimen: PBMCs or T cells enriched from blood (not recorded which). V gene TRBV9 combines with J gene TRBJ1-1, with 7 bases identical to TRBD1. CDR3 bases: TGTGCCAGCAGCGTGGGACAGCAGAACACTGAAGCTTTCTTT. Translating it yields CASSVGQQNTEAFF.